This T cell receptor (beta chain) is from a study of CXCR3-negative and CXCR3-positive naive CD8 T cells. General study results and limits: Comparison of naive subsets found surface CD5 to be comparable, and TCR strength was inferred on the basis of TRB CDR3 properties. In CXCR3-positive naive cells, the TRB CDR3s were more hydrophobic than in CXCR3-negative naive cells.

On this clonotype: Its antigen is currently unknown.

Phenotypically, naive CD8+ T cells corresponded to CD45RO-CCR7+CD27+CD95-. Each TRB cDNA library was prepared by 5' RACE (with UMI labels). For each CDR3 protein, TCRdb gives one entry from its re-call of the 5' RACE reads, without DNA. The sample yields about 120,000 distinct CDR3 sequences, of which the top ten take up about 0.34%. This CDR3 has 17 residues. Germline V gives CDR1 SGHAT, CDR2 FQNNGV. The chain combines TRBV11-2 with TRBJ1-3. The sample taken for sequencing was naive CXCR3+ CD8+ T cells from blood. The subset is: CD45RO-CCR7+CD27+CD95- naive CD8+ T cells expressing CXCR3 (TNR3+). The sequence came from a human donor in good health. Some clones in this sample may be carry-over from other donors' samples. This CDR3 is CASSPPGRDFAGNTIYF.